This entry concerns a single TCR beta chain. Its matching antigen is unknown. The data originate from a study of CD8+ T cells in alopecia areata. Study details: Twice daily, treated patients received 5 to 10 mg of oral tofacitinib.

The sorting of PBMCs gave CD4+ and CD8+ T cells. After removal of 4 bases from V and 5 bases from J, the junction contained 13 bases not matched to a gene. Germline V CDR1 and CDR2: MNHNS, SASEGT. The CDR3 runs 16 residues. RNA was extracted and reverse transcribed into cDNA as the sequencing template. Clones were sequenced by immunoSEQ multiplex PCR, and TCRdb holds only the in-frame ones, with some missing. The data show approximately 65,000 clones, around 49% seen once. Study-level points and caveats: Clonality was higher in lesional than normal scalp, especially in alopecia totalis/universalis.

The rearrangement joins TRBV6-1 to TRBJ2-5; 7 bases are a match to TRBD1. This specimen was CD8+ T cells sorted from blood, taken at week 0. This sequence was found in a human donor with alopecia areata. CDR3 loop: CASSASTGRSWETQYF. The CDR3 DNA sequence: TGTGCCAGCAGTGCGTCGACAGGGCGGAGTTGGGAGACCCAGTACTTC.